These 21 T cell receptor beta chains originate from one sample sequenced in a study of sequential checkpoint blockade in melanoma. Sequencing used immunoSEQ multiplex PCR; TCRdb keeps in-frame clones, though not all of them. The profile covers about 4,600 clones, with approximately 60% appearing a single time and 20% to 25% taken by the ten largest. Regarding treatment: randomized to nivolumab then ipilimumab (arm A) or the reverse (arm B). The sample here was CD8+ T cells sorted from blood (inferred from file names), taken from a patient given nivolumab and ipilimumab in sequence. These receptors were taken from a human donor with melanoma.

CDR3 residues: CARSSSLQGKRSSYEQYF. The CDR3 nucleotides read TGTGCCAGAAGCAGTAGCCTCCAGGGTAAGAGGAGCTCCTACGAGCAGTACTTC. The chain employs TRBV7-5 and TRBJ2-7; TRBD1 reflects the table's D call only, with no check against the DNA. TRBV7-5 is a documented pseudogene. The CDR3 totals 18 residues.

This clone appeared a single time. The J gene is TRBJ1-4, the V gene TRBV7-8; TRBD1 is a possible D gene (6 bases). Per the germline V gene, CDR1 is SGHVS and CDR2 is FQNEAQ. The CDR3 loop spans 19 amino acids. The ends were cut back, 5 bases at V and 6 bases at J, with 28 bases in the middle. CDR3 in amino acids: CASSVYRPGHVISDEKLFF. The CDR3 DNA reads as TGTGCCAGCAGCGTCTATCGTCCGGGACATGTAATTAGTGATGAAAAACTGTTTTTT.

This clone is labeled as medium-sized. This chain connects TRBV21-1 to TRBJ2-7; the table gives TRBD2 as D, unverified against the DNA. TRBV21-1 has pseudogene status. CDR3 size: 21 residues. The CDR3 is CASSAPSPGLAGKGGRYEQYF. The CDR3 DNA is TGTGCCAGCAGCGCCCCCAGCCCGGGACTAGCGGGCAAAGGGGGACGATACGAGCAGTACTTC.

This chain connects TRBV5-8 to TRBJ2-7; tentative D call: TRBD1 (5 bases). Deletions cut 1 base from V and 4 bases from J, with 6 bases between. The CDR3 extends over 12 amino acids. Germline-derived CDR1 and CDR2 are SGHTS and YDEGEE. The CDR3 bases are TGTGCCAGCAGCTTGCGACAGTACGAGCAGTACTTC. Its translation is CASSLRQYEQYF.

The CDR3 is CASSQDLAGNTEAFF. DNA of the CDR3: TGCGCCAGCAGCCAAGATTTGGCAGGGAACACTGAAGCTTTCTTT. The chain links TRBV4-3 to TRBJ1-1, with D hard to call. V was pared by 0 bases and J by 1 base, with 9 bases between. Germline values: CDR1 LGHNA, CDR2 YSLEER. This CDR3 contains 15 residues.

V gene TRBV28 combines with J gene TRBJ1-5; possible D gene TRBD1, 5 bases. Per germline, CDR1 MDHEN and CDR2 SYDVKM. Trimming removed 3 bases at V and 3 bases at J, with 15 bases between. This CDR3 region has 16 residues. CDR3 sequence reads: CASSLERQMINQPQHF. The CDR3 region has the DNA TGTGCCAGCAGTTTGGAGAGACAGATGATCAATCAGCCCCAGCATTTT.

The rearrangement uses TRBV2 and TRBJ2-7; D is uncertain. The CDR3 length is 10 residues. Trimming removed 8 bases from V and 2 bases from J, with 4 bases in between. CDR1 and CDR2 (germline): SNHLY, FYNNEI. The DNA of the CDR3 is TGTGCCAGCCGGGCCTACGAGCAGTACTTC. It specifies CASRAYEQYF. The full variable domain, with the rest looked up from reference TRBV2 and TRBJ2-7, is EPEVTQTPSHQVTQMGQEVILRCVPISNHLYFYWYRQILGQKVEFLVSFYNNEISEKSEIFDDQFSVERPDGSNFTLKIRSTKLEDSAMYFCASRAYEQYFGPGTRLTVT.

The CDR3 coding sequence is TGTGCCATCAGCCAAGACAGGGACCTCTATGGCTACACCTTC. Residues: CAISQDRDLYGYTF. The chain recombines TRBV6-4 with TRBJ1-2, with 7 positions matching TRBD1. The germline V gene has CDR1 MRHNA and CDR2 SNTAGT. This CDR3 is 14 amino acids long. The V and J ends lost 10 bases and 4 bases, in that order; junction bases with no gene match: 12.

The CDR3 nucleotides are TGTGCCAGCAGCAGTCAGACTAGCGGGTACTACAATGAGCAGTTCTTC. Its protein is CASSSQTSGYYNEQFF. The J gene is TRBJ2-1, the V gene TRBV2, with 10 bases aligning to TRBD2. Germline V gene lookup returns CDR1 SNHLY and CDR2 FYNNEI. This CDR3 region has 16 residues. The V segment lost 6 bases and the J segment 3 bases; nucleotides outside the gene matches: 8.

The rearrangement links TRBV9 to TRBJ1-2; D may be TRBD1 (6 bases). Germline CDR1 is SGDLS and CDR2 is YYNGEE. CDR3 length: 14 amino acids. Deletions cut 2 bases from V and 4 bases from J, with 12 bases between. The CDR3 reads CASSVQGRGYGYTF. CDR3 nucleotide sequence: TGTGCCAGCAGCGTTCAGGGGCGAGGCTATGGCTACACCTTC.

Only a few counts were recorded for this clone. The V and J genes are TRBV19 and TRBJ1-5; D unresolved. Per the germline V gene, CDR1 is LNHDA and CDR2 is SQIVND (reference sequence). The ends were cut back, 2 bases at V and 5 bases at J, with 4 bases in the middle. The CDR3 consists of 12 residues. The CDR3 protein is CASSIPYQPQHF. For the CDR3, the DNA is TGTGCCAGTAGTATACCGTATCAGCCCCAGCATTTT.

This CDR3 is CAWSSPGTSGYEQYF. Here the CDR3 DNA reads TGTGCCTGGAGTTCTCCCGGGACTAGCGGCTACGAGCAGTACTTC. The rearrangement joins TRBV30 to TRBJ2-7; TRBD2 matches at 11 bases. The V and J ends lost 2 bases and 3 bases, in that order; junction bases with no gene match: 6. This CDR3 is built from 15 residues. Germline V gene sequence: CDR1 GTSNPN, CDR2 SVGIG (reference sequence).

The rearrangement uses TRBV25-1 and TRBJ2-3; 8 bases fit TRBD2. With V trimmed by 6 bases and J by 2 bases, 1 base remained unmatched. This CDR3 is 13 amino acids long. Per the germline V gene, CDR1 is MGHDK and CDR2 is SYGVNS. The CDR3 nucleotides read TGTGCCAGCAGCGGGGGGGCCACAGATACGCAGTATTTT. It encodes CASSGGATDTQYF.

The V gene is TRBV4-1, the J gene TRBJ2-2; maybe TRBD2 (7 bases). Trimming pared 1 base from V and 2 bases from J, leaving 11 bases between. The germline V gene has CDR1 MGHRA and CDR2 YSYEKL. This CDR3 comprises 16 residues. CDR3 nucleotides: TGCGCCAGCAGCCAAGTGGGGGGGCCTAACACCGGGGAGCTGTTTTTT. Amino acid sequence: CASSQVGGPNTGELFF.

This clone was detected only once. The rearrangement uses TRBV15 and TRBJ1-4, with D perhaps matching TRBD1 (5 bases). CDR3 length: 15 amino acids. Trimming removed 0 bases at V and 3 bases at J, with 8 bases between. Germline V gene sequence: CDR1 LNHNV, CDR2 YYDKDF (reference sequence). CDR3 sequence reads: CATSRDRVANEKLFF. The DNA for the CDR3 is TGTGCCACCAGCAGAGACAGGGTTGCTAATGAAAAACTGTTTTTT. The full variable domain, in which reference TRBV15 and TRBJ1-4 provide the parts outside the CDR3, is DAMVIQNPRYQVTQFGKPVTLSCSQTLNHNVMYWYQQKSSQAPKLLFHYYDKDFNNEADTPDNFQSRRPNTSFCFLDIRSPGLGDTAMYLCATSRDRVANEKLFFGSGTQLSVL.

This clone was seen more than once but under ten times. The genes are TRBV21-1 and TRBJ1-5. TRBV21-1 is designated a pseudogene. The CDR3 runs to 17 residues. The CDR3 spells CASSKVGGAPANQPQHF. As DNA, the CDR3 is TGTGCCAGCAGCAAAGTTGGGGGGGCCCCGGCCAATCAGCCCCAGCATTTT.

The V call is TRBV7-6, the J call TRBJ2-1; TRBD1 is a possible D gene (6 bases). The ends were cut back, 4 bases at V and 3 bases at J, with 16 bases in the middle. The CDR3 length is 16 residues. The V gene's germline CDR1 is SGHVS and CDR2 FNYEAQ. Written as DNA, the CDR3 is TGTGCCAGCAGCTCCCCCCAGGGGAGTGACTACAATGAGCAGTTCTTC. Translating it yields CASSSPQGSDYNEQFF.

This clone was detected once. The V call is TRBV4-1, the J call TRBJ2-7; perhaps TRBD2 as D (5 bases). The V gene's germline CDR1 is MGHRA and CDR2 YSYEKL. Trimming left V 1 base short and J 5 bases short, with 15 bases between. The CDR3 runs to 15 residues. The CDR3 DNA reads as TGCGCCAGCAGCCAAGGGTTGGAGGAATTGAACGAGCAGTACTTC. Protein: CASSQGLEELNEQYF.

The V call is TRBV14, the J call TRBJ2-7; 9 bases map to TRBD1. This CDR3 is built from 13 residues. The V gene's germline CDR1 is SGHDN and CDR2 FVKESK. Trimming cost V 2 bases and J 6 bases; bases outside gene matches: 2. CDR3 amino acids: CASSQWTGVEQYF. The CDR3 DNA follows: TGTGCCAGCAGCCAATGGACAGGGGTCGAGCAGTACTTC.

The count of this clone is one. The chain joins TRBV6-5 to TRBJ1-1; the D gene is possibly TRBD1 (5 bases). V lost 2 bases and J lost 10, with 17 bases in between. Germline lookup yields CDR1 MNHEY and CDR2 SVGAGI. CDR3 length equals 14 residues. CDR3 residues: CASSYHMEGSGAFF. The CDR3 DNA reads TGTGCCAGCAGTTACCACATGGAGGGGTCGGGAGCTTTCTTT.

The V and J genes are TRBV2 and TRBJ2-1, with 7 bases fitting TRBD2. This CDR3 contains 15 residues. Germline CDR1 reads SNHLY; CDR2 reads FYNNEI. V lost 3 bases to trimming and J lost 0 bases; unmatched junction nucleotides: 2. CDR3 in amino acids: CASSERESSYNEQFF. The CDR3 region has the DNA TGTGCCAGCAGTGAGCGGGAGAGCTCCTACAATGAGCAGTTCTTC.